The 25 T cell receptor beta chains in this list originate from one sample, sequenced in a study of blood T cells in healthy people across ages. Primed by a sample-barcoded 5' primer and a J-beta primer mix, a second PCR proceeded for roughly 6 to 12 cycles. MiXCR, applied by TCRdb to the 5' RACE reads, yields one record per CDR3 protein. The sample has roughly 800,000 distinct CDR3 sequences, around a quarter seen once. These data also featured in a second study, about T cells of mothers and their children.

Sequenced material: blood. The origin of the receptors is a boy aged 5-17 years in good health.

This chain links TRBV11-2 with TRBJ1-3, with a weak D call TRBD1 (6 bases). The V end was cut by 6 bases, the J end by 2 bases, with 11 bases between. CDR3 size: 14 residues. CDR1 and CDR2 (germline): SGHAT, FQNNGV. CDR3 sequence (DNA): TGTGCCAGCAGTCACCAGGGGACTGGAAACACCATATATTTT. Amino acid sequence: CASSHQGTGNTIYF.

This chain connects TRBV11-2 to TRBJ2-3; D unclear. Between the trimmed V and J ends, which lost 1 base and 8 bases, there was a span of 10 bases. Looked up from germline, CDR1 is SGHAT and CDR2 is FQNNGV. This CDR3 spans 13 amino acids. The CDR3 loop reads CASSLGFLGTQYF. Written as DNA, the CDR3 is TGTGCCAGCAGCTTAGGTTTCTTGGGTACGCAGTATTTT.

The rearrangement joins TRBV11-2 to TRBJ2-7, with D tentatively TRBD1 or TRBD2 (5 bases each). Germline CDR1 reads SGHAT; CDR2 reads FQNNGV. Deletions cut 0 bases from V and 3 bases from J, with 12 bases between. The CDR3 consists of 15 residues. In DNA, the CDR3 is TGTGCCAGCAGCTTAGAGGGGACCGCCTTCTACGAGCAGTACTTC. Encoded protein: CASSLEGTAFYEQYF.

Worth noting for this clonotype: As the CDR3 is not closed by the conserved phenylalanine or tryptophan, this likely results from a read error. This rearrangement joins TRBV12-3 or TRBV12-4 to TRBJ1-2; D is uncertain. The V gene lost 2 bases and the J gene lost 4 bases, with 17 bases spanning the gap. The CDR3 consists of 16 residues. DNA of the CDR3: TGTGCCAGCAGTTTATCTACTAGGGAAGATTTCTATGGCTACACCCTC. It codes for CASSLSTREDFYGYTL.

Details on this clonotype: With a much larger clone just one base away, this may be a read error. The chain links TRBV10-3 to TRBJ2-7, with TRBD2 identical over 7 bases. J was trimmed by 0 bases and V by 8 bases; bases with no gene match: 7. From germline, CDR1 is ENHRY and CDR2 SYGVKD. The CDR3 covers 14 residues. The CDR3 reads CAIWASGGSYEQYF. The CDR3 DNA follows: TGTGCCATCTGGGCTAGCGGTGGCTCCTACGAGCAGTACTTC.

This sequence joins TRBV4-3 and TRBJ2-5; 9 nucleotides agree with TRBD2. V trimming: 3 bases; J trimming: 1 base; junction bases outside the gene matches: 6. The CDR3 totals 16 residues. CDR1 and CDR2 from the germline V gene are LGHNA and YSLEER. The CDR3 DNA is TGCGCCAGCAGCCAGCTTAGCGGGGGACCCCAAGAGACCCAGTACTTC. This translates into CASSQLSGGPQETQYF.

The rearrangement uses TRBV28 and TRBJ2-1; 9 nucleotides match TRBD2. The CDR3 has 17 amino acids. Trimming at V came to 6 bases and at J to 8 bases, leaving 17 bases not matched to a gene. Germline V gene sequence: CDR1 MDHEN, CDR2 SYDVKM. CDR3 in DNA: TGTGCCAGCAGCTTGCCTAGCGGGAAATCTACTTCCGATGAGCAGTTCTTC. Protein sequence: CASSLPSGKSTSDEQFF. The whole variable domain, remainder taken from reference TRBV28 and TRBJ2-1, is DVKVTQSSRYLVKRTGEKVFLECVQDMDHENMFWYRQDPGLGLRLIYFSYDVKMKEKGDIPEGYSVSREKKERFSLILESASTNQTSMYLCASSLPSGKSTSDEQFFGPGTRLTVL.

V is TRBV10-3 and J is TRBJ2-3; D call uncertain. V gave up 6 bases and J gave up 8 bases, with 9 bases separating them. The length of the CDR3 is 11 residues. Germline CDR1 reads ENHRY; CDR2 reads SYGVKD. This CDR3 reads CAISQTGTQYF. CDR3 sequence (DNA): TGTGCCATCAGCCAGACGGGTACGCAGTATTTT.

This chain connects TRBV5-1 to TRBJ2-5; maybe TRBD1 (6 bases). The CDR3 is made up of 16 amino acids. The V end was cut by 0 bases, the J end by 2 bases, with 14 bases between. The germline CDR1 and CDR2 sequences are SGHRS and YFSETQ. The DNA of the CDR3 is TGCGCCAGCAGCTTGGACGGGACACCCTTACAAGAGACCCAGTACTTC. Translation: CASSLDGTPLQETQYF. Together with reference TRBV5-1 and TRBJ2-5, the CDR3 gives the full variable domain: KAGVTQTPRYLIKTRGQQVTLSCSPISGHRSVSWYQQTPGQGLQFLFEYFSETQRNKGNFPGRFSGRQFSNSRSEMNVSTLELGDSALYLCASSLDGTPLQETQYFGPGTRLLVL.

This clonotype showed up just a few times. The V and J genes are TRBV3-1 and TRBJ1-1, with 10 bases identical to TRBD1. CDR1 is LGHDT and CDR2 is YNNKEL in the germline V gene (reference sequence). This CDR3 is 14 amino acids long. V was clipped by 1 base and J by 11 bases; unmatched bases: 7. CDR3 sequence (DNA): TGTGCCAGCAGCCAAGGAGCCGGGACAGGGGACGCTTTCTTT. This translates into CASSQGAGTGDAFF. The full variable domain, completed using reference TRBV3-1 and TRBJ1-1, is DTAVSQTPKYLVTQMGNDKSIKCEQNLGHDTMYWYKQDSKKFLKIMFSYNNKELIINETVPNRFSPKSPDKAHLNLHINSLELGDSAVYFCASSQGAGTGDAFFGQGTRLTVV.

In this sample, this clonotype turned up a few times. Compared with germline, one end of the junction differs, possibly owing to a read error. CDR3 residues: CAGSESETLKTEQFF. The CDR3 DNA reads as TGTGCCGGCAGTGAATCCGAAACACTAAAAACTGAGCAGTTCTTC. J is TRBJ2-5 and V is TRBV25-1; D remains unclear. The last part of the DNA fits TRBJ2-1 better; the J call may be wrong. The CDR3 extends over 15 amino acids. Germline CDR1 is MGHDK and CDR2 is SYGVNS.

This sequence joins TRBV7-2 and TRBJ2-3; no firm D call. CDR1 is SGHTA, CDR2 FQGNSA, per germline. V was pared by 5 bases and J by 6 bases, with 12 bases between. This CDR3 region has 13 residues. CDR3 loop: CASSRAQRDTQYF. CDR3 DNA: TGTGCCAGCAGCAGGGCCCAAAGGGATACGCAGTATTTT.

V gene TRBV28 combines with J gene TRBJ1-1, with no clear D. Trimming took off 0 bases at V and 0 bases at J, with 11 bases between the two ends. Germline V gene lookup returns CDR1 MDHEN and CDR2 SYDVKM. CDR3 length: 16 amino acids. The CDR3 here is CASSLWDGVLNTEAFF. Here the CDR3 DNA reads TGTGCCAGCAGTTTATGGGACGGGGTCCTGAACACTGAAGCTTTCTTT. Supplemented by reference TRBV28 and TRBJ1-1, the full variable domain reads DVKVTQSSRYLVKRTGEKVFLECVQDMDHENMFWYRQDPGLGLRLIYFSYDVKMKEKGDIPEGYSVSREKKERFSLILESASTNQTSMYLCASSLWDGVLNTEAFFGQGTRLTVV.

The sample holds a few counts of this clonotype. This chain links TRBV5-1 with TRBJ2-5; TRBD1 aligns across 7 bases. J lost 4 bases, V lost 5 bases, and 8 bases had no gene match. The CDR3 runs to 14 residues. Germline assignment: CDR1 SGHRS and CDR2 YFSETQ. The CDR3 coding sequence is TGCGCCAGCAGATCAACGACAGGGAGAGAGACCCAGTACTTC. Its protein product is CASRSTTGRETQYF.

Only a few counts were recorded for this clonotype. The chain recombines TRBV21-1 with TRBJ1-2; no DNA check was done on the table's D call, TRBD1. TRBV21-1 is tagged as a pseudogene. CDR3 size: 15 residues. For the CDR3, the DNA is TGTGCCAGCAGCAAAGCTCGCCAGGGGGCGGGCGGCTACACCTTC. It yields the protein CASSKARQGAGGYTF.

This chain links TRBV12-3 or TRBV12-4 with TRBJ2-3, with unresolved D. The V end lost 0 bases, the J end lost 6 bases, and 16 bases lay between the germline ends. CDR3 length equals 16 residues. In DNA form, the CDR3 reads TGTGCCAGCAGTTTAGCACAGCGTTCGGCGTCTGATACGCAGTATTTT. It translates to CASSLAQRSASDTQYF.

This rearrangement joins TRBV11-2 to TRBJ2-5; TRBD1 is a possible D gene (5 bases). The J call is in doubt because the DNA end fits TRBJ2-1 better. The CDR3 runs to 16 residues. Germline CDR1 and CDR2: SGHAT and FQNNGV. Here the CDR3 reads CASSPRPGLSYNEQFF. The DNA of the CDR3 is TGTGCCAGCAGCCCAAGACCAGGGTTGAGCTACAATGAGCAGTTCTTC.

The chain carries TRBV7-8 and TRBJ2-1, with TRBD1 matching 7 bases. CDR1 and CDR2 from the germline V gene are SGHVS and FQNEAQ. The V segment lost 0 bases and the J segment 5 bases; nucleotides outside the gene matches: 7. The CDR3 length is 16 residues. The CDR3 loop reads CASSLAQTGWDNEQFF. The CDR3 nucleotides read TGTGCCAGCAGCTTAGCCCAGACAGGGTGGGACAATGAGCAGTTCTTC.

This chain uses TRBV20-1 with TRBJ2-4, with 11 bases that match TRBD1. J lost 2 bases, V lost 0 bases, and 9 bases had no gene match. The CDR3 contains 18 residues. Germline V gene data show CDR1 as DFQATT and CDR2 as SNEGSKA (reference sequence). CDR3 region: CSARDQGQGARTKNIQYF. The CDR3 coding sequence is TGCAGTGCTAGAGATCAAGGACAGGGGGCCCGGACCAAAAACATTCAGTACTTC.

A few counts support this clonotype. CDR3 sequence reads: CASSLYRGQAMNTEAFF. CDR3 DNA: TGTGCCAGCAGTTTATATCGGGGACAGGCCATGAACACTGAAGCTTTCTTT. V gene TRBV28 combines with J gene TRBJ1-1; the match to TRBD1 covers 8 bases. The germline gives CDR1 MDHEN, CDR2 SYDVKM. Losses at the gene ends were 1 base for V and 0 bases for J; bases not matched to a gene: 7. CDR3 size: 17 residues.

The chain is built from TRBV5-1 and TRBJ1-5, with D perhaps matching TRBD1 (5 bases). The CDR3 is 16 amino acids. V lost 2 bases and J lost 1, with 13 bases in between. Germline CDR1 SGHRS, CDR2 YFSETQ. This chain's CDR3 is CASSFGFRESNQPQHF. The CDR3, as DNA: TGCGCCAGCAGCTTCGGGTTCAGGGAGAGCAATCAGCCCCAGCATTTT. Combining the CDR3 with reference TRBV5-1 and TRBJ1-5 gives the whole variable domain KAGVTQTPRYLIKTRGQQVTLSCSPISGHRSVSWYQQTPGQGLQFLFEYFSETQRNKGNFPGRFSGRQFSNSRSEMNVSTLELGDSALYLCASSFGFRESNQPQHFGDGTRLSIL.

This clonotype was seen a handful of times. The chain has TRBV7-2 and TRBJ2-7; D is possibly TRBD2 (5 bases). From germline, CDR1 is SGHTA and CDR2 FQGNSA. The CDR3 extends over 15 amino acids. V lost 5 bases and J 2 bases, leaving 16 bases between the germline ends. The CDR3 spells CASSPNAVGAYEQYF. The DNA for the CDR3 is TGTGCCAGCAGCCCCAACGCGGTCGGGGCCTACGAGCAGTACTTC.

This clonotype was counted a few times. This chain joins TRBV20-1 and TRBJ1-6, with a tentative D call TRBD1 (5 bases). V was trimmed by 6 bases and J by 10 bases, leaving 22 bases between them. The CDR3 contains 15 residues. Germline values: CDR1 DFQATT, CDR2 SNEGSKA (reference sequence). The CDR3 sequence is CSATPMGDLGSPLHF. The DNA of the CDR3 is TGCAGTGCGACACCTATGGGGGACCTTGGCTCACCCCTCCACTTT.

The CDR3 DNA is TGTGCCAGCAGCCTCAGGACAGGGCGCTCCTACGAGCAGTACTTC. This gives the protein CASSLRTGRSYEQYF. The chain recombines TRBV3-1 with TRBJ2-7, with 8 bases aligning to TRBD1. Germline V gene lookup returns CDR1 LGHDT and CDR2 YNNKEL (reference sequence). The CDR3 runs to 15 residues. With 4 bases clipped from V and 0 bases from J, the junction kept 5 bases outside the gene matches.

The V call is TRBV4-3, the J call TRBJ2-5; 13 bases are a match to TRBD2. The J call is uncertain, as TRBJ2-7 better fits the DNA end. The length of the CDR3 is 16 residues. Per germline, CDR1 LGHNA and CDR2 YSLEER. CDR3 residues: CASSQDAGLAGVEQYF. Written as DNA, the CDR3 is TGCGCCAGCAGCCAAGATGCAGGACTAGCGGGAGTCGAGCAGTACTTC.